The 31 T cell receptor beta chains in this list originate from one sample, sequenced in a study of cytotoxic CD8 clonotypes in ibrutinib-treated CLL. Some clones are missing from TCRdb's copy, which holds only in-frame ones; the method was immunoSEQ multiplex PCR. The sample contains about 130,000 clones, approximately 80% of which appear only once. Material: PBMCs, obtained after 24 months of ibrutinib treatment. Receptors were obtained from a human donor with chronic lymphocytic leukemia.

The V and J genes are TRBV7-2 and TRBJ2-1; D is unresolved. The V end lost 7 bases, the J end lost 4 bases, and 8 bases lay between the germline ends. From germline, CDR1 is SGHTA and CDR2 FQGNSA. The length of the CDR3 is 12 residues. The CDR3 region is CASTVGYNEQFF. CDR3 coding DNA: TGTGCCAGCACCGTGGGGTACAATGAGCAGTTCTTC.

The rearrangement joins TRBV30 to TRBJ2-7; D is tentatively TRBD1 or TRBD2 (5 bases each). Germline V gene data show CDR1 as GTSNPN and CDR2 as SVGIG (reference sequence). This CDR3 has 12 amino acids. V lost 3 bases, J lost 4 bases, and 10 bases lay in between. CDR3 coding DNA: TGTGCCTGGAGCCGGGGCCCATACGAGCAGTACTTC. Translating it yields CAWSRGPYEQYF.

The chain joins TRBV19 to TRBJ2-1; the D gene is possibly TRBD1 (5 bases). V lost 7 bases, J lost 9 bases, and 13 bases lay in between. CDR1 and CDR2 (germline): LNHDA, SQIVND (reference sequence). The CDR3 sequence is 12 residues long. The CDR3 protein is CASKGIEVEQFF. The CDR3 DNA sequence: TGTGCCAGTAAGGGGATAGAAGTTGAGCAGTTCTTC.

The gene calls are TRBV5-8 and TRBJ1-4; D is undetermined. CDR1 and CDR2 (germline): SGHTS, YDEGEE. Between the trimmed V and J ends, which lost 0 bases and 6 bases, there was a span of 12 bases. CDR3 length: 15 amino acids. CDR3 residues: CASSLAGLSYEKLFF. The DNA of the CDR3 is TGTGCCAGCAGCTTGGCCGGTTTATCCTATGAAAAACTGTTTTTT.

The chain carries TRBV7-6 and TRBJ2-7, with 10 bases lining up with TRBD2. V was clipped by 5 bases and J by 2 bases; unmatched bases: 6. The CDR3 has 15 amino acids. CDR1 is SGHVS and CDR2 is FNYEAQ in the germline V gene. CDR3 sequence (DNA): TGTGCCAGCAGCCCCCTAGCGGGGGCCACCTACGAGCAGTACTTC. Its translation is CASSPLAGATYEQYF.

The chain joins TRBV29-1 to TRBJ2-3; a weak D match, TRBD1 (5 bases). In germline, CDR1 is SQVTM, CDR2 ANQGSEA. The CDR3 is 15 amino acids. Trimming removed 2 bases at V and 1 base at J, with 13 bases between. This CDR3 reads CSVESPSRGTDTQYF. DNA for the CDR3: TGCAGCGTTGAAAGCCCATCCAGGGGCACAGATACGCAGTATTTT.

The CDR3 DNA is TGCAGCGTTGAACCCTTCCAAAGCTCCTACAATGAGCAGTTCTTC. It is translated as CSVEPFQSSYNEQFF. This rearrangement joins TRBV29-1 to TRBJ2-1, with D hard to call. The germline gives CDR1 SQVTM, CDR2 ANQGSEA. CDR3 length equals 15 residues. Trimming pared 2 bases from V and 0 bases from J, leaving 11 bases between.

The rearrangement joins TRBV4-2 to TRBJ2-2; D call uncertain. Trimming shortened V by 1 base and J by 4 bases, and 1 base separated the two germline ends. This CDR3 comprises 12 residues. CDR1 and CDR2 from the germline V gene are LGHNA and YNFKEQ. The DNA of the CDR3 is TGTGCCAGCAGCCAAGCCACCGGGGAGCTGTTTTTT. It specifies CASSQATGELFF.

This clone has a single count. This chain joins TRBV27 and TRBJ2-7; D gene uncertain. CDR1 and CDR2 from the germline V gene are MNHEY and SMNVEV (reference sequence). Trimming shortened V by 5 bases and J by 1 base, and 9 bases separated the two germline ends. The CDR3 consists of 13 residues. As DNA, the CDR3 is TGTGCCAGCAGTGACGGGTCTTCCTACGAGCAGTACTTC. It codes for CASSDGSSYEQYF.

The V and J genes are TRBV5-6 and TRBJ2-2, with 8 bases fitting TRBD1. The germline V gene has CDR1 SGHDT and CDR2 YYEEEE. Trimming at V came to 0 bases and at J to 4 bases, leaving 8 bases not matched to a gene. This CDR3 is built from 17 residues. The CDR3 nucleotides are TGTGCCAGCAGCTTGGGCAGGGGGCATCTGAGCACCGGGGAGCTGTTTTTT. This translates into CASSLGRGHLSTGELFF.

Regarding this clone: Because the CDR3's place on the DNA is in doubt, the DNA is left out and the CDR3 is given as listed by TCRdb. The V gene is TRBV5-4, the J gene TRBJ2-7. The germline V gene has CDR1 SGHNT and CDR2 YYREEE (reference sequence). Inclusive of both ends, the CDR3 amounts to 16 amino acids. CDR3 amino acids: CASSFGGGTEQIHARF.

The V and J genes are TRBV18 and TRBJ1-6; possible D gene TRBD1, 5 bases. This CDR3 comprises 15 residues. Germline lookup yields CDR1 KGHSH and CDR2 LQKENI. V lost 4 bases and J lost 10, with 17 bases in between. The CDR3 reads CASSRAGGVVSPLHF. The CDR3 bases are TGTGCCAGCTCACGCGCCGGGGGGGTGGTATCACCCCTCCACTTT.

The chain employs TRBV10-3 and TRBJ2-7, with 9 bases fitting TRBD1. CDR1 and CDR2 (germline): ENHRY, SYGVKD. CDR3 length: 14 amino acids. Trimming took 6 bases from V and 0 from J; bases not matched to a gene: 3. CDR3 sequence: CAIRGGQGSYEQYF. The CDR3 DNA reads TGTGCCATCAGGGGGGGACAGGGCTCCTACGAGCAGTACTTC.

This clone was detected only once. The chain joins TRBV27 to TRBJ1-3; the D gene is possibly TRBD1 (5 bases). V lost 5 bases and J lost 2, with 10 bases in between. This CDR3 has 14 residues. The V gene's germline CDR1 is MNHEY and CDR2 SMNVEV (reference sequence). CDR3 loop: CASSLTGAGNTIYF. In nucleotides, the CDR3 is TGTGCCAGCAGTCTGACGGGGGCTGGAAACACCATATATTTT.

V gene TRBV5-4 combines with J gene TRBJ2-5, with 12 bases lining up with TRBD2. There are 15 residues in the CDR3. Germline CDR1 and CDR2: SGHNT and YYREEE (reference sequence). Losses at the gene ends were 5 bases for V and 3 bases for J; bases not matched to a gene: 5. The CDR3 region is CASRYRTSGEETQYF. The CDR3 nucleotides read TGTGCCAGCAGGTACCGGACTAGCGGGGAAGAGACCCAGTACTTC.

The chain joins TRBV6-1 to TRBJ1-2; D is unclear. V shed 8 bases and J shed 5 bases, with 12 bases lying between them. Germline lookup yields CDR1 MNHNS and CDR2 SASEGT. This CDR3 contains 12 residues. CDR3 protein: CASRGSGYGYTF. The CDR3 DNA reads TGTGCCAGCCGAGGTTCCGGGTATGGCTACACCTTC.

This clone showed up just a few times. The chain employs TRBV7-2 and TRBJ2-3; D not resolved. V gave up 1 base and J gave up 5 bases, with 4 bases separating them. The CDR3 has 12 amino acids. Per germline, CDR1 SGHTA and CDR2 FQGNSA. This CDR3 reads CASSLDVDTQYF. CDR3 coding DNA: TGTGCCAGCAGCTTAGACGTAGATACGCAGTATTTT.

The rearrangement uses TRBV2 and TRBJ1-1; D is perhaps TRBD1 (5 bases). This CDR3 is built from 15 residues. Germline-derived CDR1 and CDR2 are SNHLY and FYNNEI. The ends were cut back, 1 base at V and 6 bases at J, with 15 bases in the middle. The CDR3, as DNA: TGTGCCAGCAGTGAAGGCCAGGGATCGGGCGCTGAAGCTTTCTTT. Its translation: CASSEGQGSGAEAFF.

This clone was seen just once. V is TRBV7-8 and J is TRBJ2-7, with 7 bases lining up with TRBD1. The CDR3 has 13 residues. The V segment lost 4 bases and the J segment 5 bases; nucleotides outside the gene matches: 5. Germline V CDR1 and CDR2: SGHVS, FQNEAQ. The CDR3 nucleotides read TGTGCCAGCAGCTCCGGGACAGCCAACGAGCAGTACTTC. As protein: CASSSGTANEQYF. Filled out from reference TRBV7-8 and TRBJ2-7, the complete variable domain reads GAGVSQSPRYKVAKRGQDVALRCDPISGHVSLFWYQQALGQGPEFLTYFQNEAQLDKSGLPSDRFFAERPEGSVSTLKIQRTQQEDSAVYLCASSSGTANEQYFGPGTRLTVT.

Only one count was recorded for this clone. The V and J genes are TRBV9 and TRBJ2-3; 7 bases align to TRBD2. This CDR3 contains 19 residues. J gave up 0 bases and V 4 bases, and 17 bases lay outside the gene matches. CDR1 is SGDLS and CDR2 is YYNGEE in the germline V gene. In DNA form, the CDR3 reads TGTGCCAGCAGCTCCACTCGGTCCGGGGGGACTACAAGCACAGATACGCAGTATTTT. Translated: CASSSTRSGGTTSTDTQYF.

This chain connects TRBV7-8 to TRBJ1-6; perhaps TRBD1 as D (6 bases). V lost 1 base, J lost 5 bases, and 18 bases lay in between. The length of the CDR3 is 18 residues. Germline V gives CDR1 SGHVS, CDR2 FQNEAQ. The CDR3 coding sequence is TGTGCCAGCAGCTTAGGAGGGAACAGGGTTCGGAATAATTCACCCCTCCACTTT. Amino acid sequence: CASSLGGNRVRNNSPLHF.

The chain couples TRBV28 to TRBJ1-1; D not certain. CDR3 size: 12 residues. From germline, CDR1 is MDHEN and CDR2 SYDVKM. V lost 5 bases and J lost 4, with 8 bases in between. CDR3 sequence (DNA): TGTGCCAGCAGTGAGGCAAGCACTGAAGCTTTCTTT. Translated: CASSEASTEAFF.

This clone was counted once. The chain is built from TRBV9 and TRBJ1-1, with a tentative D call TRBD1 (6 bases). The germline gives CDR1 SGDLS, CDR2 YYNGEE. The CDR3 consists of 15 residues. The ends were cut back, 0 bases at V and 5 bases at J, with 14 bases in the middle. The CDR3 reads CASSVDYRVGTEAFF. CDR3 nucleotides: TGTGCCAGCAGCGTAGATTACAGGGTTGGGACTGAAGCTTTCTTT.

The genes are TRBV7-2 and TRBJ2-3, with D possibly called TRBD1 or TRBD2 (5 bases each). CDR1 is SGHTA and CDR2 is FQGNSA in the germline V gene. The CDR3 length is 14 residues. The ends were cut back, 3 bases at V and 4 bases at J, with 11 bases in the middle. This CDR3 is CASSFVRGPDTQYF. The CDR3 DNA sequence: TGTGCCAGCAGCTTCGTCCGGGGACCAGATACGCAGTATTTT. Full variable domain (rest looked up from reference TRBV7-2 and TRBJ2-3): GAGVSQSPSNKVTEKGKDVELRCDPISGHTALYWYRQSLGQGLEFLIYFQGNSAPDKSGLPSDRFSAERTGGSVSTLTIQRTQQEDSAVYLCASSFVRGPDTQYFGPGTRLTVL.

This clone was seen once. The CDR3 sequence is CASTVTGGYNEQFF. As DNA, the CDR3 is TGTGCCAGCACGGTAACAGGGGGCTACAATGAGCAGTTCTTC. The chain carries TRBV6-1 and TRBJ2-1; 8 nucleotides line up with TRBD1. The germline V gene has CDR1 MNHNS and CDR2 SASEGT. This CDR3 region has 14 residues. V was clipped by 7 bases and J by 3 bases; unmatched bases: 5.

The chain links TRBV6-1 to TRBJ1-2, with no clear D. The V end was cut by 2 bases, the J end by 4 bases, with 14 bases between. CDR1 is MNHNS and CDR2 is SASEGT in the germline V gene. The CDR3 has 15 residues. The DNA of the CDR3 is TGTGCCAGCAGTGAAACGGTTCGGGTGGGCTATGGCTACACCTTC. Translation: CASSETVRVGYGYTF.

In its sample, this clone was seen a few times. At one end, the junction sequence differs from germline, possibly due to a read error. The chain is built from TRBV11-2 and TRBJ1-6; D perhaps matches TRBD1 (5 bases). Germline loops: CDR1 SGHAT, CDR2 FQNNGV. The CDR3 length is 14 residues. The CDR3 coding sequence is TGTGCCAGCAGCCTCACAGGCTATACTTCACCCCTCCACTTT. It encodes CASSLTGYTSPLHF.

J is TRBJ1-1 and V is TRBV12-5; TRBD1 agrees at 7 bases. There are 15 residues in the CDR3. Germline V gene lookup returns CDR1 LGHNT and CDR2 FRNRAP. The junction had 10 bases not matched to a gene; V was cut back by 3 bases and J by 6 bases. CDR3: CASGFYIQGRPEAFF. The CDR3 DNA reads as TGTGCTAGTGGTTTCTATATACAGGGGAGGCCTGAAGCTTTCTTT.

The rearrangement joins TRBV28 to TRBJ1-5; a weak D match, TRBD1 (5 bases). Trimming removed 7 bases at V and 3 bases at J, with 19 bases between. The germline V gene has CDR1 MDHEN and CDR2 SYDVKM. CDR3 length: 16 amino acids. Here the CDR3 DNA reads TGTGCCAGCAACCCCTGGGGCAGCCTATCCAATCAGCCCCAGCATTTT. Translation gives CASNPWGSLSNQPQHF.

The count of this clone is one. The chain has TRBV7-6 and TRBJ2-3; D gene ambiguous. The germline V and J ends were trimmed by 3 bases and 2 bases, with 12 bases remaining between them. CDR1 and CDR2 (germline): SGHVS, FNYEAQ. The CDR3 has 15 residues. The CDR3 bases are TGTGCCAGCAGCTTGTACGGGCCACCCACAGATACGCAGTATTTT. It encodes CASSLYGPPTDTQYF.

The chain employs TRBV25-1 and TRBJ2-7, with 9 nucleotides matching TRBD1. The CDR3 runs 13 residues. Germline V gene data show CDR1 as MGHDK and CDR2 as SYGVNS. After removal of 7 bases from V and 2 bases from J, the junction contained 3 bases not matched to a gene. The CDR3 DNA follows: TGTGCCAGCAAGGGACAGGGTCCCTACGAGCAGTACTTC. Protein product: CASKGQGPYEQYF.